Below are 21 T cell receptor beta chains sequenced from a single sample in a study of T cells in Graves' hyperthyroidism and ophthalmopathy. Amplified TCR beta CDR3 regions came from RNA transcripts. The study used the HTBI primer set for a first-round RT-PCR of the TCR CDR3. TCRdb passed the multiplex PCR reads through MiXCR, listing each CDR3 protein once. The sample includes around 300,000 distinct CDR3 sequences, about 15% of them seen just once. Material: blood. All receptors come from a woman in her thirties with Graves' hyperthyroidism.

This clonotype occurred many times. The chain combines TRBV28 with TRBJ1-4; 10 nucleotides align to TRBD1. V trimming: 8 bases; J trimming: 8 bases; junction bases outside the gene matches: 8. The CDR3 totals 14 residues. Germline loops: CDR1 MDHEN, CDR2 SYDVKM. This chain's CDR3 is CASASRTGGEKLFF. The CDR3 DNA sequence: TGTGCCAGCGCTAGCAGGACAGGGGGGGAAAAACTGTTTTTT. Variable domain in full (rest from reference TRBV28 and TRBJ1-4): DVKVTQSSRYLVKRTGEKVFLECVQDMDHENMFWYRQDPGLGLRLIYFSYDVKMKEKGDIPEGYSVSREKKERFSLILESASTNQTSMYLCASASRTGGEKLFFGSGTQLSVL.

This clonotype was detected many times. The chain's CDR3 is CASSFGAGEYF. Written as DNA, the CDR3 is TGTGCCAGCAGCTTCGGGGCAGGGGAGTACTTC. The chain couples TRBV7-2 to TRBJ2-5; D perhaps matches TRBD1 (6 bases). Per germline, CDR1 SGHTA and CDR2 FQGNSA. The CDR3 length is 11 residues. Trimming stripped 3 bases from V and 12 bases from J, with 11 bases between.

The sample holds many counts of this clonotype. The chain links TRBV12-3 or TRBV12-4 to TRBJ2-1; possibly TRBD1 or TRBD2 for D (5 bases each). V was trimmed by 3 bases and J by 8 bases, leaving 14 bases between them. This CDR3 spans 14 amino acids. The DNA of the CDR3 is TGTGCCAGCAGTTTCCGGGGACCAGGGTATGAGCAGTTCTTC. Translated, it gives CASSFRGPGYEQFF.

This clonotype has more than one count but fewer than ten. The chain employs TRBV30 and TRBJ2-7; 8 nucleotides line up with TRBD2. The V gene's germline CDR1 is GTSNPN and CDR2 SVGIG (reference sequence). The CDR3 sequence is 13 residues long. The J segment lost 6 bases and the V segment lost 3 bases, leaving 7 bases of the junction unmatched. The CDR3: CAWRAGEWSEQYF. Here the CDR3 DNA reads TGTGCCTGGAGAGCGGGAGAGTGGTCCGAGCAGTACTTC.

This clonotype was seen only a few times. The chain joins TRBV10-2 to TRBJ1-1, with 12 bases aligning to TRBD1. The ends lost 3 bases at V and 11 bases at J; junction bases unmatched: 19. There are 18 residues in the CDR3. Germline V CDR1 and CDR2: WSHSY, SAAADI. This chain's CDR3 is CASSDKLFRDRGRFGAFF. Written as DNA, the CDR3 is TGCGCCAGCAGTGATAAGTTGTTCCGGGACAGGGGGCGGTTCGGTGCTTTCTTT.

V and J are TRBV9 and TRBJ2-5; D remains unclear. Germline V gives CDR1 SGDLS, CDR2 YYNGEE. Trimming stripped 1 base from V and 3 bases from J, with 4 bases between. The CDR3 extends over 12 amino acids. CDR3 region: CASSVTEETQYF. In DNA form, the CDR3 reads TGTGCCAGCAGCGTAACGGAAGAGACCCAGTACTTC. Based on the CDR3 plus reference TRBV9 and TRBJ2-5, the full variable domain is DSGVTQTPKHLITATGQRVTLRCSPRSGDLSVYWYQQSLDQGLQFLIQYYNGEERAKGNILERFSAQQFPDLHSELNLSSLELGDSALYFCASSVTEETQYFGPGTRLLVL.

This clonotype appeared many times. The CDR3 DNA reads TGTGCCAGCAGCTTAACAGGACTAGCGGCGCTCCCAGATACGCAGTATTTT. Protein product: CASSLTGLAALPDTQYF. V usage is TRBV7-2 and J usage is TRBJ2-3; the match to TRBD2 covers 10 bases. Germline CDR1 and CDR2: SGHTA and FQGNSA. CDR3 length: 17 amino acids. V lost 2 bases to trimming and J lost 4 bases; unmatched junction nucleotides: 9.

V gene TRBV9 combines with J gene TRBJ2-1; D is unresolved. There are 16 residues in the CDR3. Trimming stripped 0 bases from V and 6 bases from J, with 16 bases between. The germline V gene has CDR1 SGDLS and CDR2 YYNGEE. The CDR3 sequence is CASSVERAALGNEQFF. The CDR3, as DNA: TGTGCCAGCAGCGTAGAAAGGGCAGCCCTGGGCAATGAGCAGTTCTTC. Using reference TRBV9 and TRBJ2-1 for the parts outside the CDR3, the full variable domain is DSGVTQTPKHLITATGQRVTLRCSPRSGDLSVYWYQQSLDQGLQFLIQYYNGEERAKGNILERFSAQQFPDLHSELNLSSLELGDSALYFCASSVERAALGNEQFFGPGTRLTVL.

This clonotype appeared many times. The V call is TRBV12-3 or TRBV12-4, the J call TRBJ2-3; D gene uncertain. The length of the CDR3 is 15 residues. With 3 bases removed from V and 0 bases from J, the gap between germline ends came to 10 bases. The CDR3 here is CASSFLPPSTDTQYF. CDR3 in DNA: TGTGCCAGCAGTTTCCTCCCCCCCAGCACAGATACGCAGTATTTT.

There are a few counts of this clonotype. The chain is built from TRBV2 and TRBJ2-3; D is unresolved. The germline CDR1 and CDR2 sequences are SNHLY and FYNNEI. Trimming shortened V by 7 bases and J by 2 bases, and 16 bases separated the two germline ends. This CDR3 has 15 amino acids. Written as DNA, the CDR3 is TGTGCCAGCATTCCCCCGCTCCCTATCACAGATACGCAGTATTTT. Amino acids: CASIPPLPITDTQYF.

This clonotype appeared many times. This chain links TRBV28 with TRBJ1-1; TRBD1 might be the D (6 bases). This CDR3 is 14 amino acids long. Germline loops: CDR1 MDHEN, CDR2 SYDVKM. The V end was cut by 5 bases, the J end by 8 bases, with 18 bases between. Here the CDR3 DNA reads TGTGCCAGCAGTCAGTGGGACAAATCAGTCGAAGCTTTCTTT. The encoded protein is CASSQWDKSVEAFF.

The CDR3 loop reads CSVTTTDRVNTEAFF. The DNA of the CDR3 is TGCAGTGTAACGACGACCGACAGGGTGAACACTGAAGCTTTCTTT. The rearrangement uses TRBV20-1 and TRBJ1-1; 7 nucleotides align to TRBD1. V shed 7 bases, J shed 0 bases, and the junction held 11 bases outside the gene matches. Germline CDR1 is DFQATT and CDR2 is SNEGSKA (reference sequence). The CDR3 extends over 15 amino acids.

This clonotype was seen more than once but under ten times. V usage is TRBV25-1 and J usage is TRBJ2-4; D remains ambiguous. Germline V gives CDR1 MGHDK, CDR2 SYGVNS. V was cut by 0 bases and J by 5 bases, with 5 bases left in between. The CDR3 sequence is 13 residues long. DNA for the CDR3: TGTGCCAGCAGTGAATACCGGGAAAACATTCAGTACTTC. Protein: CASSEYRENIQYF.

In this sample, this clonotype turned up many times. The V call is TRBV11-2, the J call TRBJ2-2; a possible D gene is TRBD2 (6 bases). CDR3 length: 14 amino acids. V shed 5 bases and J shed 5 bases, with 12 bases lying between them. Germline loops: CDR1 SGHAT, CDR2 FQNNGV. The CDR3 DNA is TGTGCCAGCAGCCCCATCGGGGGAACCGGGGAGCTGTTTTTT. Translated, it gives CASSPIGGTGELFF.

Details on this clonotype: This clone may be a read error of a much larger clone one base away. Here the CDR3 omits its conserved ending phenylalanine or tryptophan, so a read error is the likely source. CDR3: CAKTTRSSYNEQFL. DNA of the CDR3: TGTGCCAAAACGACCAGGAGCTCCTACAATGAGCAGTTCCTC. The chain carries TRBV6-1 and TRBJ2-1; D remains unclear. Trimming removed 10 bases from V and 0 bases from J, with 13 bases in between. This CDR3 spans 14 amino acids. Per germline, CDR1 MNHNS and CDR2 SASEGT.

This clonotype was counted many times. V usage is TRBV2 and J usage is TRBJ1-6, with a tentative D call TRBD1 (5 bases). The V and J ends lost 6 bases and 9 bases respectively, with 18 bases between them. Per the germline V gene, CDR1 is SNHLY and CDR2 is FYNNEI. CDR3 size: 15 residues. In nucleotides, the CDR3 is TGTGCCAGCAGCAAAGAACCCGTGGGGGGTTCACCCCTCCACTTT. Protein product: CASSKEPVGGSPLHF.

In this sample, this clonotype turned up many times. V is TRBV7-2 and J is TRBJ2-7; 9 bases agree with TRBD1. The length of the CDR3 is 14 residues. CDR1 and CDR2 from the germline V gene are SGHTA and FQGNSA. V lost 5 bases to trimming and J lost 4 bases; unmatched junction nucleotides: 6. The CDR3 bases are TGTGCCAGCAGCCGGACAGGGGTCTCGTACGAGCAGTACTTC. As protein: CASSRTGVSYEQYF.

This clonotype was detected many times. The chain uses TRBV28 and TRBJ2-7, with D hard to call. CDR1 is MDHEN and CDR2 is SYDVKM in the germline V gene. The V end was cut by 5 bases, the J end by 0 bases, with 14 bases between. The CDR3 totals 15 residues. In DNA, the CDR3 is TGTGCCAGCAGTGAGGTATCAGCCGGCTCCTACGAGCAGTACTTC. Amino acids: CASSEVSAGSYEQYF.

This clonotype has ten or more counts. The CDR3 reads CASSSLGTRTNTGELFF. In DNA form, the CDR3 reads TGTGCCAGCAGCTCCCTCGGGACTAGGACGAACACCGGGGAGCTGTTTTTT. This chain links TRBV7-2 with TRBJ2-2, with 8 bases fitting TRBD2. Germline values: CDR1 SGHTA, CDR2 FQGNSA. V lost 4 bases to trimming and J lost 0 bases; unmatched junction nucleotides: 7. This CDR3 comprises 17 residues.

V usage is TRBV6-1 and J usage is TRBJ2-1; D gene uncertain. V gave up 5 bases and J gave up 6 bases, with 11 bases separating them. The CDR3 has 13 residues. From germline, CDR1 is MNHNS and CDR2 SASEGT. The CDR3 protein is CASSPYLSNEQFF. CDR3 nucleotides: TGTGCCAGCAGTCCGTATTTAAGCAATGAGCAGTTCTTC.

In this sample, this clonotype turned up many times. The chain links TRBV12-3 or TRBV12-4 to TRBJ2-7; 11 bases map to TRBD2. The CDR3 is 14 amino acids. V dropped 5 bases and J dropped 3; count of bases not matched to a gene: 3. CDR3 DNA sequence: TGTGCCAGCAGTGGGACTAGCGGCAACTACGAGCAGTACTTC. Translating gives CASSGTSGNYEQYF.